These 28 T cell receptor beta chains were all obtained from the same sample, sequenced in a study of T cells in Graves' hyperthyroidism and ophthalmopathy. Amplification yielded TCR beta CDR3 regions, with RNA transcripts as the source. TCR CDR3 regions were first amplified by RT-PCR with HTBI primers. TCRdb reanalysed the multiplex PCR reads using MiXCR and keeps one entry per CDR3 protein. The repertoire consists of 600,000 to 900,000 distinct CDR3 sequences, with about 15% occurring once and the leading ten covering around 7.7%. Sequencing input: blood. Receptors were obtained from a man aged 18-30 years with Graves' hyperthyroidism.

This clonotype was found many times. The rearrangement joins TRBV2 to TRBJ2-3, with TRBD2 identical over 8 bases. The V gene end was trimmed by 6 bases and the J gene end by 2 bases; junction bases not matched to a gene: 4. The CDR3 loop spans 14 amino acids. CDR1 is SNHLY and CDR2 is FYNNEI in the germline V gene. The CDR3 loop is CASSWREVTDTQYF. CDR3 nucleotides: TGTGCCAGCAGCTGGCGGGAGGTCACAGATACGCAGTATTTT.

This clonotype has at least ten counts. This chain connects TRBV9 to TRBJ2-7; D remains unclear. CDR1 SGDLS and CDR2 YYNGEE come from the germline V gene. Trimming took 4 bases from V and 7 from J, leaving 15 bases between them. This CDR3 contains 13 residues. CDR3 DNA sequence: TGTGCCAGCAGCCCTCGGACCTCCTGGGAGCAGTACTTC. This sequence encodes CASSPRTSWEQYF.

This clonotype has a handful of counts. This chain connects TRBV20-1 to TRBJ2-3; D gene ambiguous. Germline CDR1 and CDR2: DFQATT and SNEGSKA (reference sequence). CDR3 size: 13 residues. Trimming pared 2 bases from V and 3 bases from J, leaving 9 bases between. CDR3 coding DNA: TGCAGTGCTAGACGCGAACTAACAGATACGCAGTATTTT. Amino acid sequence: CSARRELTDTQYF.

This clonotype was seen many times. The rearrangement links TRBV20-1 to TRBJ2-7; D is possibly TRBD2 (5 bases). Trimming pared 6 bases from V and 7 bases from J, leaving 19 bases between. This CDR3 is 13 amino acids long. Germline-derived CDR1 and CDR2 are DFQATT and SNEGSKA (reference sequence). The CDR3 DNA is TGCAGTGCCCCACTAGAGGAAGGGTGGGAGCAGTACTTC. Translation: CSAPLEEGWEQYF.

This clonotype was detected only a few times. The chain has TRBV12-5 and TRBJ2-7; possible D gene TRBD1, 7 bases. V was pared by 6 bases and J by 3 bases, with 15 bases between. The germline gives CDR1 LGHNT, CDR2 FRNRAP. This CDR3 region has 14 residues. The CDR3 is CASGRDSGFYEQYF. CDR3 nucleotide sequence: TGTGCTAGTGGCCGGGACAGCGGGTTCTACGAGCAGTACTTC.

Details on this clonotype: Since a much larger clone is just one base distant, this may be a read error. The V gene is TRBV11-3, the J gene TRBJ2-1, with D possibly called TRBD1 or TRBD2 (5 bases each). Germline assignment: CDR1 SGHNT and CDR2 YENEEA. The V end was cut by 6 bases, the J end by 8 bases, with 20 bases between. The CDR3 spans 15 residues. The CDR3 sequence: CASRPGTGDKDEQFF. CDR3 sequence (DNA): TGTGCCAGCAGGCCCGGGACGGGCGATAAGGATGAGCAGTTCTTC.

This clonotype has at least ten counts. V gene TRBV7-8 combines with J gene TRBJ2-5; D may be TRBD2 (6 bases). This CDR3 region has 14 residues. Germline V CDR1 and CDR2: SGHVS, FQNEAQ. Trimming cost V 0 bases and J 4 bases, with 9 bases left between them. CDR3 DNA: TGTGCCAGCAGCTTAGCGTGGGGAGGAGAGACCCAGTACTTC. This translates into CASSLAWGGETQYF.

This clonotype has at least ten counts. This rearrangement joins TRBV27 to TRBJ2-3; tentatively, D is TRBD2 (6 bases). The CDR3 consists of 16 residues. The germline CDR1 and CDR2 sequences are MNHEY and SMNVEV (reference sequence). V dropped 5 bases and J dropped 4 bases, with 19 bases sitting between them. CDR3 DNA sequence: TGTGCCAGCAGTATCATGGGGGGTCAGCATTCAGATACGCAGTATTTT. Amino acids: CASSIMGGQHSDTQYF.

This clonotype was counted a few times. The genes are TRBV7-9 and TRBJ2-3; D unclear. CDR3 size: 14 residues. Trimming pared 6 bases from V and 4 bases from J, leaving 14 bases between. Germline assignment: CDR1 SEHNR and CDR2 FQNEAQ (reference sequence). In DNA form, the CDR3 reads TGTGCCAGCAGACTCTTAAAACAGCCAGATACGCAGTATTTT. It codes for CASRLLKQPDTQYF.

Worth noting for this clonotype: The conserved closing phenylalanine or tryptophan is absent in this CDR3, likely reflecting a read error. CDR3 DNA sequence: TGTGCCAGCAGTTTATGGGGACAGGGAAGCAATCAGCCCCAGCATCTT. Translating it yields CASSLWGQGSNQPQHL. This rearrangement joins TRBV28 to TRBJ1-5; TRBD1 agrees at 9 bases. The germline gives CDR1 MDHEN, CDR2 SYDVKM. The CDR3 covers 16 residues. Trimming cost V 0 bases and J 1 base; bases outside gene matches: 1.

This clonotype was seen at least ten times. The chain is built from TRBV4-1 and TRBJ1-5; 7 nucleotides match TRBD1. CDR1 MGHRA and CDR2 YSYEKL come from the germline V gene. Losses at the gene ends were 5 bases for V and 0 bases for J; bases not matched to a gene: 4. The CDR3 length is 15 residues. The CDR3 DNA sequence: TGCGCCAGCAGCACCCGGGACAGTAGCAATCAGCCCCAGCATTTT. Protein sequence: CASSTRDSSNQPQHF.

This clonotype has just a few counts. The CDR3 sequence: CASSSYAGGGYGYTF. The CDR3 DNA follows: TGTGCCAGCAGCTCATATGCAGGGGGCGGCTATGGCTACACCTTC. This rearrangement joins TRBV27 to TRBJ1-2, with TRBD1 matching over 8 bases. The V gene's germline CDR1 is MNHEY and CDR2 SMNVEV (reference sequence). This CDR3 is built from 15 residues. The V segment lost 6 bases and the J segment 4 bases; nucleotides outside the gene matches: 10.

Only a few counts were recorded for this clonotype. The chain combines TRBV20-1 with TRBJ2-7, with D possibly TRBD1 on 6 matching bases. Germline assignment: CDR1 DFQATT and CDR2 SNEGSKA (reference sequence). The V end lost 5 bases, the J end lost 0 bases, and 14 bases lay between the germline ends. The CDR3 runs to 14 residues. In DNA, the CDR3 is TGCAGTGCTTCACACAGGGTGACCTCCTACGAGCAGTACTTC. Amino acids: CSASHRVTSYEQYF.

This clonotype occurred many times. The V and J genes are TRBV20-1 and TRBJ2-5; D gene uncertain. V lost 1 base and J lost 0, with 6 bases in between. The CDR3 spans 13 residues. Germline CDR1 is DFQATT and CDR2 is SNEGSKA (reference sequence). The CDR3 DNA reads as TGCAGTGCTAGAGGGGCCGACCAAGAGACCCAGTACTTC. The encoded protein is CSARGADQETQYF.

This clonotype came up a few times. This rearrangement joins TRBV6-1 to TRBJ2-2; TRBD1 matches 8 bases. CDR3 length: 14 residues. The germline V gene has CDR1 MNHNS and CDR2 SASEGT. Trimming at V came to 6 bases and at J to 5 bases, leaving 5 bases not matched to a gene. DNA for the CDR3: TGTGCCAGCAGACGACAGGGGAAAACCGGGGAGCTGTTTTTT. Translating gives CASRRQGKTGELFF.

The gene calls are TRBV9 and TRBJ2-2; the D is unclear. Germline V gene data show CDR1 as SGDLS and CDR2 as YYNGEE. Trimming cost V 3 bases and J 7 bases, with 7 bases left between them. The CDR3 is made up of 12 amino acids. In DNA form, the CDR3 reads TGTGCCAGCAGCGGGGAATTCGGGGAGCTGTTTTTT. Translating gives CASSGEFGELFF.

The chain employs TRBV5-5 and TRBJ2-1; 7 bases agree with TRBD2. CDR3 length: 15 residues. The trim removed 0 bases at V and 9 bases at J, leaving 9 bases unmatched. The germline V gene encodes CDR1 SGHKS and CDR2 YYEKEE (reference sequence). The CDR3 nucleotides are TGTGCCAGCAGCTTGGAGGTGGGAGGGCCGGGTGAGCAGTTCTTC. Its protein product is CASSLEVGGPGEQFF. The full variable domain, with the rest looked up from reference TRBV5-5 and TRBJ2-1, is DAGVTQSPTHLIKTRGQQVTLRCSPISGHKSVSWYQQVLGQGPQFIFQYYEKEERGRGNFPDRFSARQFPNYSSELNVNALLLGDSALYLCASSLEVGGPGEQFFGPGTRLTVL.

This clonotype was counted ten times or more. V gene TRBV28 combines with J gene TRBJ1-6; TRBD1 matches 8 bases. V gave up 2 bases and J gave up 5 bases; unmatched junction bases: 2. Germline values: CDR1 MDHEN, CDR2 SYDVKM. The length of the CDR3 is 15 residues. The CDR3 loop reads CASSLLQGDNSPLHF. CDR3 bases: TGTGCCAGCAGTTTACTACAGGGGGATAATTCACCCCTCCACTTT.

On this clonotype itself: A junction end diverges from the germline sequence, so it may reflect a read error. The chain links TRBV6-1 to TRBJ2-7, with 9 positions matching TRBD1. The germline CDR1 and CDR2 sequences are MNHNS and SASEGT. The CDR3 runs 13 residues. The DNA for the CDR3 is TGTGCCAGCAGCCGGGACAGGGTTTACGAGCAGTGCTTC. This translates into CASSRDRVYEQCF.

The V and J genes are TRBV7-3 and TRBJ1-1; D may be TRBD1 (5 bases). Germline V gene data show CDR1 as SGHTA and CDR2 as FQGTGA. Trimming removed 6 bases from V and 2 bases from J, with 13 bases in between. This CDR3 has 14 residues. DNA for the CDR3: TGTGCCAGCAGAGCGGGACCGGCAAACACTGAAGCTTTCTTT. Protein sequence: CASRAGPANTEAFF.

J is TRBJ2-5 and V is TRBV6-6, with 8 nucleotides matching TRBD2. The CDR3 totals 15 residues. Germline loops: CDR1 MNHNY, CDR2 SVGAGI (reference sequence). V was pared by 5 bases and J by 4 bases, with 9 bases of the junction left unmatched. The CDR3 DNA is TGTGCCAGCAGTGCCAGAGCGGGAGTAACAGAGACCCAGTACTTC. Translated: CASSARAGVTETQYF.

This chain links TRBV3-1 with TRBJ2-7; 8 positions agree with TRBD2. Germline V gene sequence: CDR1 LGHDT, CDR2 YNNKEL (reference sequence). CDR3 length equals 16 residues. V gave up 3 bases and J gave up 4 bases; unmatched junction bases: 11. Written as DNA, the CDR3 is TGTGCCAGCAGCCATGTTCCCCCGGGACTAGGGTACGAGCAGTACTTC. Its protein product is CASSHVPPGLGYEQYF.

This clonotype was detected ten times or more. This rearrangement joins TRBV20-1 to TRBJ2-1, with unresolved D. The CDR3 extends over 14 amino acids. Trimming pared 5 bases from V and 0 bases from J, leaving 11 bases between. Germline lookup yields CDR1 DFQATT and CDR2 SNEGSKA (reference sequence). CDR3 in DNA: TGCAGTGCTGAACCCACCAGCTCCTACAATGAGCAGTTCTTC. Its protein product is CSAEPTSSYNEQFF.

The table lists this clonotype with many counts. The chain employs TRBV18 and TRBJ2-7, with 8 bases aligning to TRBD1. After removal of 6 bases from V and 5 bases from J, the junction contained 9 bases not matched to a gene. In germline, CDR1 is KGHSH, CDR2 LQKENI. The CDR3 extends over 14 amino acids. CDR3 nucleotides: TGTGCCAGCTCGCTAACGACAGGGGAGCACGAGCAGTACTTC. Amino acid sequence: CASSLTTGEHEQYF.

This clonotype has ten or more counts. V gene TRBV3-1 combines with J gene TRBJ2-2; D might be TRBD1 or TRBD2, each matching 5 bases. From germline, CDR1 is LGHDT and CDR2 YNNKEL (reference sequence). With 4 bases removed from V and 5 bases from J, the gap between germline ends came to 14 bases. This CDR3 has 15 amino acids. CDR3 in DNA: TGTGCCAGCAGCCGGGACGCCCCGGGGACCGGGGAGCTGTTTTTT. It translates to CASSRDAPGTGELFF.

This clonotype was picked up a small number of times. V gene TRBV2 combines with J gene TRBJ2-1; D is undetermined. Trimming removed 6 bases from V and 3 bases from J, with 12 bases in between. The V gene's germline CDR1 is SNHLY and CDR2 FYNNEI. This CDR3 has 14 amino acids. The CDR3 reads CASRADDGYNEQFF. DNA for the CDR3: TGTGCCAGCAGGGCCGACGACGGCTACAATGAGCAGTTCTTC.

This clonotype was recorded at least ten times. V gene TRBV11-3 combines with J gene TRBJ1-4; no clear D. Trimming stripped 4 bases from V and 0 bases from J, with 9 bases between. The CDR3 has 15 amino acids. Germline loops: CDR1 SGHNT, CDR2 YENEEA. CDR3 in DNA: TGTGCCAGCAGCTCGACCCCCTCAACTAATGAAAAACTGTTTTTT. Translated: CASSSTPSTNEKLFF. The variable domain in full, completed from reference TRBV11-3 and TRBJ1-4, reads EAGVVQSPRYKIIEKKQPVAFWCNPISGHNTLYWYLQNLGQGPELLIRYENEEAVDDSQLPKDRFSAERLKGVDSTLKIQPAELGDSAVYLCASSSTPSTNEKLFFGSGTQLSVL.

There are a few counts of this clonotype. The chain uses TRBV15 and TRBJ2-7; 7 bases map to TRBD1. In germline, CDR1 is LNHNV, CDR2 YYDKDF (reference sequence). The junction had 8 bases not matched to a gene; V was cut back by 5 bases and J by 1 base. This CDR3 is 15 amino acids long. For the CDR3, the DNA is TGTGCCACCAGCCCGAACAGGGGCGGATCCTACGAGCAGTACTTC. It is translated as CATSPNRGGSYEQYF.